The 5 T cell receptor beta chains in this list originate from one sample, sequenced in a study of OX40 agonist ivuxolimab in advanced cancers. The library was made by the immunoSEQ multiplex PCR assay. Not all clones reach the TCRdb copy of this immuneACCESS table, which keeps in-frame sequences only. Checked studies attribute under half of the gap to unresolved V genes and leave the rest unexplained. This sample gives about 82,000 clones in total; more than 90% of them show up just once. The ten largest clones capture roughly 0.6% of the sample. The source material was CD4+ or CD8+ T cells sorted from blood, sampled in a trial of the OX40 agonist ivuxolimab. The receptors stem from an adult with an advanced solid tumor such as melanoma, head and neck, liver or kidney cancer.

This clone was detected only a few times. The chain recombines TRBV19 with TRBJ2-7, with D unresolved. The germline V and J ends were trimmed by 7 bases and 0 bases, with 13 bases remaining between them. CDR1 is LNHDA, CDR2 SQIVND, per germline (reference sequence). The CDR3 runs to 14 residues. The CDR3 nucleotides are TGTGCCAGTACTCGTGACCACAGCTCCTACGAGCAGTACTTC. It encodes CASTRDHSSYEQYF.

Here the CDR3 reads CSVREAGTVYGEQFF. The CDR3, as DNA: TGCAGCGTTCGTGAGGCCGGGACAGTGTACGGTGAGCAGTTCTTC. This chain uses TRBV29-1 with TRBJ2-1; 7 bases fit TRBD1. With V trimmed by 5 bases and J by 9 bases, 16 bases remained unmatched. CDR1 and CDR2 (germline): SQVTM, ANQGSEA. The CDR3 loop spans 15 amino acids.

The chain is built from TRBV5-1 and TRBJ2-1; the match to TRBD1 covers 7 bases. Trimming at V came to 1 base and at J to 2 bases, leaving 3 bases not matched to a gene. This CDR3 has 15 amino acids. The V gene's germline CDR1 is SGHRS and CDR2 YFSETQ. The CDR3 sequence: CASSLTGDTYNEQFF. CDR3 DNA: TGCGCCAGCAGCTTGACAGGGGATACCTACAATGAGCAGTTCTTC.

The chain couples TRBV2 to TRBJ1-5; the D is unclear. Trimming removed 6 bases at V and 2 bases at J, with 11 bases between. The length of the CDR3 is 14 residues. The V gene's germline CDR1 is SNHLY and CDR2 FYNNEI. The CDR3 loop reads CASRVGSGNQPQHF. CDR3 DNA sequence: TGTGCCAGCAGAGTTGGCAGCGGCAATCAGCCCCAGCATTTT.

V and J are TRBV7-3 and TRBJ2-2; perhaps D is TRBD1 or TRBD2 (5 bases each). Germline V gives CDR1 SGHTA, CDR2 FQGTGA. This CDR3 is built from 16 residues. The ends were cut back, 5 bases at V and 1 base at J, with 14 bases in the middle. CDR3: CASSEPWGMNTGELFF. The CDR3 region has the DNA TGTGCCAGCAGCGAACCATGGGGGATGAACACCGGGGAGCTGTTTTTT.